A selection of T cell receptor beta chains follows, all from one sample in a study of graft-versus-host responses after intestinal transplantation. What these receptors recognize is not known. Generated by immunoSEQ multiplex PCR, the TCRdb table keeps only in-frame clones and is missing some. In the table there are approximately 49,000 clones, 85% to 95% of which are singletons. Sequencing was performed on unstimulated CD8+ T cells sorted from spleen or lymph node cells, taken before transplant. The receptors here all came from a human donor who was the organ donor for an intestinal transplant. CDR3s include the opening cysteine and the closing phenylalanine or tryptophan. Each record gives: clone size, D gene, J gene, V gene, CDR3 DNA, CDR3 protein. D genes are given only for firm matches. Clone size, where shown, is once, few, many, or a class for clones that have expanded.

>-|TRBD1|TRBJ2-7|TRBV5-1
TGCGCCAGCAGCGCAGGACAGGTTACAAACTACGAGCAGTACTTC
CASSAGQVTNYEQYF
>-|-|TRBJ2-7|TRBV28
TGTGCCAGCAGTTTAGGGGCCCCTTCATACGAGCAGTACTTC
CASSLGAPSYEQYF
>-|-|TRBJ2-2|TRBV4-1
TGCGCCAGCAGCCAAGTCAGGGCCGGCGGGGAGCTGTTTTTT
CASSQVRAGGELFF
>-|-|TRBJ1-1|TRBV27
TGTGCCAGCAGTTTTATTGGGGGGAACACTGAAGCTTTCTTT
CASSFIGGNTEAFF
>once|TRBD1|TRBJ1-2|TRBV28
TGTGCCAGCAGTCCGACGAGGACAGGGGTTAACTATGGCTACACCTTC
CASSPTRTGVNYGYTF
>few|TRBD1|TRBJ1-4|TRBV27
TGTGCCAGCAGTCCCCGGACAGGACACCCTGAAAAACTGTTTTTT
CASSPRTGHPEKLFF
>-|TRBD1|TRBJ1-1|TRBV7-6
TGTGCCAGCAGCTCTCGACAGGGGGACACTGAAGCTTTCTTT
CASSSRQGDTEAFF
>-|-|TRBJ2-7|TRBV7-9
TGTGCCAGCAGCCCCCAGGCCTCCTACGAGCAGTACTTC
CASSPQASYEQYF
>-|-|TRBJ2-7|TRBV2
TGTGCCAGCAGTGTAGGTGGCGAGCAGTACTTC
CASSVGGEQYF
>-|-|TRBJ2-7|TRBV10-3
TGTGCCATCCAGGCGCTTCACTCCTACGAGCAGTACTTC
CAIQALHSYEQYF
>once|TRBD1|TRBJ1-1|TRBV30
TGTGCCTGGAGGACAGGGGGCGTAGATACTGAAGCTTTCTTT
CAWRTGGVDTEAFF
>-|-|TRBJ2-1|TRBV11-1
TGTGCCAGCAGCGACTCCGGGATTTACAATGAGCAGTTCTTC
CASSDSGIYNEQFF
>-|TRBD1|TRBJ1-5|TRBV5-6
TGTGCCAGCAGCCGAGGGACAGGGGAATATAGCAATCAGCCCCAGCATTTT
CASSRGTGEYSNQPQHF
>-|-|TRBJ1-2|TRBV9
TGTGCCAGCCAGATTAACTATGGCTACACCTTC
CASQINYGYTF
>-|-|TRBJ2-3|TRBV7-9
TGTGCCAGCAGCTTACAAGGGTATAGCCTAAACACAGATACGCAGTATTTT
CASSLQGYSLNTDTQYF
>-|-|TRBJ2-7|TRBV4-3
TGCGCCAGCAGCCAAGATGGTAGGGGCTTCGACGAGCAGTACTTC
CASSQDGRGFDEQYF
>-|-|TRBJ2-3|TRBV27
TGTGCCAGCAGTGACCCAAGCCCAGGGGCAGATACGCAGTATTTT
CASSDPSPGADTQYF
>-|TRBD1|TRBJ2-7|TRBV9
TGTGCCAGCAGCGTGGGGACAGGACAATCCTACGAGCAGTACTTC
CASSVGTGQSYEQYF
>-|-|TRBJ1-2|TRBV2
TGTGCCAGCAGTGAAATCGGGGGGGCGCCTGACGGCTACACCTTC
CASSEIGGAPDGYTF
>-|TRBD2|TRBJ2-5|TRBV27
TGTGCCAGCAGTTTATTATCCTATAGCGGGGGGGCAGGTGAGACCCAGTACTTC
CASSLLSYSGGAGETQYF
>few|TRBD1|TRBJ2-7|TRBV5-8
TGTGCCAGCAGCCTGGGGACAGAACAGTACTTC
CASSLGTEQYF
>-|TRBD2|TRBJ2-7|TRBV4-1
TGCGCCAGCAGCCAAGTCAAGCGGGGAGGCTACGAGCAGTACTTC
CASSQVKRGGYEQYF
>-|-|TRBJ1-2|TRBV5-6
TGTGCCAGCAGCTTCCGGACAGTCATTAACTATGGCTACACCTTC
CASSFRTVINYGYTF
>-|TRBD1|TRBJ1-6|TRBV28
TGTGCCAGCAGTCCATATTCGACAGGGGTCGGAAATTCACCCCTCCACTTT
CASSPYSTGVGNSPLHF
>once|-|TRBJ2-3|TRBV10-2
TGCGCCAGCAGCACAGATACGCAGTATTTT
CASSTDTQYF
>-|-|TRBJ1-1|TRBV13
TGTGCCAGCAGCTTAGGGGCCCTGGGGGGGGCAGCTGAAGCTTTCTTT
CASSLGALGGAAEAFF
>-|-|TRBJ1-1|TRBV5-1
TGCGCCAGCAGCTTGGCCGCAGGGGAAGGCCTTAAAGCTTTCTTT
CASSLAAGEGLKAFF
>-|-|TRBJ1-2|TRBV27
TGTGCCAGCAGTTTAGTGTGGGGAGGGAATGGCTACACCTTC
CASSLVWGGNGYTF
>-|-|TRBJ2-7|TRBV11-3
TGTGCCAGCAGACGCAGAGGGGAAAGCTACGAGCAGTACTTC
CASRRRGESYEQYF
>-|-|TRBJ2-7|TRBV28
TGTGCCAGCAGTCGCGCTACTAGCATCTACGAGCAGTACTTC
CASSRATSIYEQYF
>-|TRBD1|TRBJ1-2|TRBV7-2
TGTGCCAGCAGCCCCGGGACAGGTGCTAACTATGGCTACACCTTC
CASSPGTGANYGYTF
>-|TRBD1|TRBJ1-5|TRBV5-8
TGTGCCAGCAGCCCGACCGACAGGGAGGGCTTTCTTCAGCCCCAGCATTTT
CASSPTDREGFLQPQHF
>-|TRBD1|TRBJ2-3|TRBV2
TGTGCCAGCACCGTGGGACAGGGAATGTACACAGATACGCAGTATTTT
CASTVGQGMYTDTQYF
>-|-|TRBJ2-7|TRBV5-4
TGTGCCAGCAGCTTGGCCTCGGGGGCTTCCGCGTACGAGCAGTACTTC
CASSLASGASAYEQYF
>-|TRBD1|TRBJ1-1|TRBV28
TGTGCCACCGCCTTGAGGGGGCGGAACACTGAAGCTTTCTTT
CATALRGRNTEAFF
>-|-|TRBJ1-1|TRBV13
TGTGCCAGCAGCCTGGACGGACAGATGAACACTGAAGCTTTCTTT
CASSLDGQMNTEAFF
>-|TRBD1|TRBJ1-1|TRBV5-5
TGTGCCAGCAGCTTGGGACAGGGAGGCGAAGCTTTCTTT
CASSLGQGGEAFF
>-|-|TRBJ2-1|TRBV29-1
TGCAGCGTCGATCAAGAGGCTAGTCGGTCCTACAATGAGCAGTTCTTC
CSVDQEASRSYNEQFF
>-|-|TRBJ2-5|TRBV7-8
TGTGCCAGCAGCTCGGGAATCCAAGAGACCCAGTACTTC
CASSSGIQETQYF
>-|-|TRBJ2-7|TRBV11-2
TGTGCCAGCAGCTTATCGGACACTACCTACGAGCAGTACTTC
CASSLSDTTYEQYF
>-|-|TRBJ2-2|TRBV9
TGTGCCAGCAGCGTAGCTACGGAAACAGCGAACACCGGGGAGCTGTTTTTT
CASSVATETANTGELFF
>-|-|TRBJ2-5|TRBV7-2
TGTGCCAGCAGCTTAGATCAGGGTCAAGAGACCCAGTACTTC
CASSLDQGQETQYF
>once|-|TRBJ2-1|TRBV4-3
TGCGCCAGCAGCCAAGCGGCGGGACTGGCCCAGAGTAATGAGCAGTTCTTC
CASSQAAGLAQSNEQFF
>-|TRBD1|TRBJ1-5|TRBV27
TGTGCCAGCAGCCGTACAGGGGCCTATAGCAATCAGCCCCAGCATTTT
CASSRTGAYSNQPQHF
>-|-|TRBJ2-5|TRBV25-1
TGTGCCAGCAGTAAACGGGACGGCATGAGAGAAACCCAGTACTTC
CASSKRDGMRETQYF
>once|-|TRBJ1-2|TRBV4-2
TGTGCCAGCAGCCAAGATCAGGGGATCGGCTATGGCTACACCTTC
CASSQDQGIGYGYTF
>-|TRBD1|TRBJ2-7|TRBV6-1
TGTGCCAGCAGTGAATCGTATTTGGACAGGGGCGACGAGCAGTACTTC
CASSESYLDRGDEQYF
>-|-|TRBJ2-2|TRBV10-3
TGTGCCATCGGGGGCACCGCGGGCGGCGTGGGCACCGGGGAGCTGTTTTTT
CAIGGTAGGVGTGELFF
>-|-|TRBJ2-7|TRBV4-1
TGCGCCAGCAGCCAAGCGATGGAGATCCCCTACGAGCAGTACTTC
CASSQAMEIPYEQYF
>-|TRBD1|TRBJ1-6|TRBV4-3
TGCGCCAGCAGCCAAGATAGTCGGGACAGTTATAATTCACCCCTCCACTTT
CASSQDSRDSYNSPLHF
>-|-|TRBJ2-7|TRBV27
TGTGCCAGCAGTTTCGTCTTTGCGTACGAGCAGTACTTC
CASSFVFAYEQYF
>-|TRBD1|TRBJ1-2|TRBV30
TGTGCCTGGAGTGTAATGGCAGGGGGGAAGGGTGGCTACACCTTC
CAWSVMAGGKGGYTF
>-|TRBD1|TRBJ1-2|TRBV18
TGTGCCAGCTCACCGATCGGGACAGGGGTATTCGAAGGCTACACCTTC
CASSPIGTGVFEGYTF
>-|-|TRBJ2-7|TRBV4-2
TGTGCCAGCAGCCAAGTCGGTCTCGGCGGGGTCGACGAGCAGTACTTC
CASSQVGLGGVDEQYF